This record covers a single T cell receptor beta chain. Its specificity is unknown. TCRdb keeps only in-frame clones here, not all; method: immunoSEQ multiplex PCR. The sample includes some 150,000 clones, roughly 91% of them seen just once. The germline gives CDR1 SGHTS, CDR2 YDEGEE. The CDR3 extends over 15 amino acids. The ends lost 4 bases at V and 4 bases at J; junction bases unmatched: 9. This entry comes from a study of OX40 agonist ivuxolimab in advanced cancers. Looking at the study overall: Six ivuxolimab dose levels, 0.01 to 10 mg/kg, were given intravenously every 2 weeks.

General study points: On average, CD8+ T cells showed a greater number of expanded clones than CD4+.

V is TRBV5-8 and J is TRBJ2-5, with TRBD1 identical over 8 bases. The TCR was taken from an adult with an advanced solid tumor such as melanoma, head and neck, liver or kidney cancer. Sequenced material: CD4+ or CD8+ T cells sorted from blood, taken in a trial of the OX40 agonist ivuxolimab. CDR3 nucleotides: TGTGCCAGCAGCGGAGGACAGGGTTGGTCAGAGACCCAGTACTTC. It codes for CASSGGQGWSETQYF.